This TCR beta chain originates from a study of cytomegalovirus exposure and HLA in healthy donors. General observations from the study: In vitro assays verified that three CMV-associated chains recognized CMV antigens specifically. TCR beta chains numbering more than 150 were designated cytomegalovirus-associated.

Data came from immunoSEQ multiplex PCR; TCRdb stores just in-frame clones and leaves some out. Here the sample spans about 140,000 clones, almost 85% being singletons. As concerns this clone: Its antigen remains unknown.

Germline CDR1 SGHRS, CDR2 YFSETQ. The V and J ends lost 4 bases and 4 bases, in that order; junction bases with no gene match: 8. This CDR3 has 15 amino acids. V gene TRBV5-1 combines with J gene TRBJ1-3, with TRBD1 matching over 7 bases. Sequencing was carried out using PBMCs. This receptor was identified in a woman aged 25 to 45 in good health and CMV-seronegative. The CDR3 DNA sequence: TGCGCCAGCAGCGCCGGGGGACAGTTAGGAAACACCATATATTTT. Its translation: CASSAGGQLGNTIYF.